The present entry profiles one T cell receptor beta chain with its context. Its antigen is as yet unknown. CDR1 is MGHRA and CDR2 is YSYEKL in the germline V gene. The CDR3 runs to 14 residues. V dropped 1 base and J dropped 3; count of bases not matched to a gene: 1. This entry is derived from a study of T cell responses to AZD1222 COVID-19 vaccine. Study context: Some second doses came at about 4 weeks and others at about 12 weeks; these were pooled. Regarding the study as a whole: It was only five to seven AZD1222 recipients who were seropositive at baseline.

Some clones are missing from TCRdb's copy, which holds only in-frame ones; the method was immunoSEQ multiplex PCR. This table holds 130,000 or so clones, over 85% found once. This chain connects TRBV4-1 to TRBJ2-5; TRBD2 matches 8 bases. The material was peripheral blood, obtained on day 0 of AZD1222 vaccination. The source of this sequence is an adult in good health. CDR3 residues: CASSQGSGEETQYF. The CDR3 DNA is TGCGCCAGCAGCCAAGGTAGCGGGGAAGAGACCCAGTACTTC.